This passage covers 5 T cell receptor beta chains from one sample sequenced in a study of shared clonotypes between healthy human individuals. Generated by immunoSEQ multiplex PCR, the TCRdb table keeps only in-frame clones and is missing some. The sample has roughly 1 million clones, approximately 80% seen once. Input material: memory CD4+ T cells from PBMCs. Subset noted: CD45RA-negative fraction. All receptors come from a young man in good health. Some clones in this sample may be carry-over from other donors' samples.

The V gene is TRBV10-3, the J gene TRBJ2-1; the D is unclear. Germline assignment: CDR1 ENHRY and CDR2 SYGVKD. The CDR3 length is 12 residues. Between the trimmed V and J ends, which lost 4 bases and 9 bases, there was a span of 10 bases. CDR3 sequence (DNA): TGTGCCATCAGTGCCCGAAGGGCTGAGCAGTTCTTC. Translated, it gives CAISARRAEQFF.

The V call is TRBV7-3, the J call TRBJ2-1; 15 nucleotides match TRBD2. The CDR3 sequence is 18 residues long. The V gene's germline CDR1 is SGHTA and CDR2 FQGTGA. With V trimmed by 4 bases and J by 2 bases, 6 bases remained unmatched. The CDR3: CASSSQGLAGGPYNEQFF. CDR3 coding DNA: TGTGCCAGCAGCTCCCAAGGACTAGCGGGAGGGCCCTACAATGAGCAGTTCTTC.

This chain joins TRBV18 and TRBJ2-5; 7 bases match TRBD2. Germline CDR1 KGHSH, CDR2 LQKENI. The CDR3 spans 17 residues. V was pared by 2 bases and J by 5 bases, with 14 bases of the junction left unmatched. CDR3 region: CASSPVAGSSSQETQYF. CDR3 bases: TGTGCCAGCTCACCAGTAGCGGGCAGCTCGAGTCAGGAGACCCAGTACTTC.

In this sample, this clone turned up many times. Written as DNA, the CDR3 is TGTGCCAGCTCACCCAAGACAGGGGGCACCAACTATGGCTACACCTTC. It specifies CASSPKTGGTNYGYTF. The chain recombines TRBV18 with TRBJ1-2; 10 positions agree with TRBD1. The CDR3 contains 16 residues. The germline CDR1 and CDR2 sequences are KGHSH and LQKENI. Unmatched junction bases numbered 6, after V lost 3 bases and J lost 2 bases. Together with reference TRBV18 and TRBJ1-2, the CDR3 gives the full variable domain: NAGVMQNPRHLVRRRGQEARLRCSPMKGHSHVYWYRQLPEEGLKFMVYLQKENIIDESGMPKERFSAEFPKEGPSILRIQQVVRGDSAAYFCASSPKTGGTNYGYTFGSGTRLTVV.

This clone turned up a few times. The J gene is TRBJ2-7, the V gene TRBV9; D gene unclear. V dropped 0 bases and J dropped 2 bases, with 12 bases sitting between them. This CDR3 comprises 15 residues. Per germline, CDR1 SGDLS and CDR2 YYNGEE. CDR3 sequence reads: CASSVDNSATYEQYF. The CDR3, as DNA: TGTGCCAGCAGCGTAGATAACTCCGCAACCTACGAGCAGTACTTC.